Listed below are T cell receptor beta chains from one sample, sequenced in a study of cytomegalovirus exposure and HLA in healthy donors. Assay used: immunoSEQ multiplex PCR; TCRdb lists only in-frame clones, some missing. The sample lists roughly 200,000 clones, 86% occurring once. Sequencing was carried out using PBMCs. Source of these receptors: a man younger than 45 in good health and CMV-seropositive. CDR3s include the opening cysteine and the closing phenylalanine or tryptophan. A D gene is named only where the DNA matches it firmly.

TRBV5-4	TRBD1	CAFRQGLTGELFF
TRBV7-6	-	CASSGSWETQYF
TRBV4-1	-	CASSQEYHGYTF
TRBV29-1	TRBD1	CSGRQGNTEAFF
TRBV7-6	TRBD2	CASSLYGGSSYNEQFF
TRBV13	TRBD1	CASSHGTGEQYF
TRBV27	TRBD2	CASSFRGRAGTDTQYF
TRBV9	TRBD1	CASSARTGGIRTEAFF
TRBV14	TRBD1	CASSPGQTYGYTF
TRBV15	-	CATSTDGDTGELFF
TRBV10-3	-	CAISDPGVSSYEQYF
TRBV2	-	CASSWTLGYTF
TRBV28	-	CASSPRSPDGNEQFF
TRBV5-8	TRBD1	CASSQTTGGDSNQPQHF
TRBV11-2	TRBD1	CASSFRTGKSYEQYF
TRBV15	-	CATSRDFEETQYF
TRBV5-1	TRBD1	CASSGTGGNYGYTF
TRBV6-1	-	CASSETGRIYNEQFF
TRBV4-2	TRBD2	CASSQESGRPGNEQFF
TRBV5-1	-	CASSLDRVSGEKLFF
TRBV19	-	CASKSQGTGANVLTF
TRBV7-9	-	CASSITKNYGYTF
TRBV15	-	CATTTRYQETQYF
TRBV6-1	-	CASATGDLNYGYTF
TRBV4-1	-	CASSQPAVKGYNEQFF
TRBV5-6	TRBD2	CASSGEGFLFF
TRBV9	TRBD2	CASSVSTGTSGGDEQFF
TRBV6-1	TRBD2	CASSEVDSGGPDTQYF
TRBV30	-	CAWSVTGAANEKLFF
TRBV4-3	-	CASSQFLGVGTGANVLTF
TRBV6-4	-	CASGSNTGELFF
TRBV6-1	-	CASSALSSTGELFF
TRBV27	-	CASSTTRGSDTQYF
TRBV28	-	CASSSARLRTDTQYF
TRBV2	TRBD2	CASRLGLAGFGGDTQYF
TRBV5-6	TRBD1	CASSPRQGYGYTF
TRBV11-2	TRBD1	CASSDDRANTEAFF
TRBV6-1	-	CASSVTGITEAFF
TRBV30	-	CAWETGYPSGANVLTF
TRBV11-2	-	CASSSAGSGGPQPQHF
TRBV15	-	CATGRSRGDEQFF
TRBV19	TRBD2	CASTPSGGASYEQYF
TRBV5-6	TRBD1	CASSSPGQGLSEYF
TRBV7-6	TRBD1	CASSLGATNRGSPLHF
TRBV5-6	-	CASSSYMSQETQYF
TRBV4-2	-	CASSNQGFVQETQYF
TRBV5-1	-	CASSLDVIPGKYEQYF